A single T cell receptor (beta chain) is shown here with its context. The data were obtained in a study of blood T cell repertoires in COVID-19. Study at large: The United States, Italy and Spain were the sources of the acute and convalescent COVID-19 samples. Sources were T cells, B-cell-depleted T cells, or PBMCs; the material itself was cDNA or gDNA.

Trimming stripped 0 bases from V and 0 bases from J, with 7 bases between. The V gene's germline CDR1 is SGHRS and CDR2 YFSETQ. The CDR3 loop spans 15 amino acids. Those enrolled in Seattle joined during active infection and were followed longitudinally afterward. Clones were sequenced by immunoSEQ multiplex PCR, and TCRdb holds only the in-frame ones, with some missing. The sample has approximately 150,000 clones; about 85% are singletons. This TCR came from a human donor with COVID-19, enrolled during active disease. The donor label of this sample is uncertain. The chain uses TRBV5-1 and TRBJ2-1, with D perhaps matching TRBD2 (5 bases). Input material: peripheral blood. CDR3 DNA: TGCGCCAGCAGCTTGGGGGGAGTCTCCTACAATGAGCAGTTCTTC. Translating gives CASSLGGVSYNEQFF.